This entry describes one T cell receptor beta chain. Treatment meaning: oral pan-JAK inhibitor, 5-10 mg twice daily. The data originate from a study of CD8+ T cells in alopecia areata. Looking at the study overall: Tofacitinib continued for 6 to 18 months and was then withheld for 6 months. For treated patients, severity scores reflected the percentage of scalp area affected.

Extracted RNA was reverse transcribed into cDNA, the sequencing template. Some clones are missing from TCRdb's copy, which holds only in-frame ones; the method was immunoSEQ multiplex PCR. The data hold fewer than 250,000 clones, with 64% observed a single time. Germline CDR1 reads PRHDT; CDR2 reads FYEKMQ (reference sequence). The CDR3 consists of 14 residues. Trimming left V 4 bases short and J 6 bases short, with 15 bases between. This chain joins TRBV13 and TRBJ1-2, with a tentative D call TRBD1 (5 bases). The material sequenced was CD4+ T cells sorted from blood, taken at week 4, from a patient treated with tofacitinib. The receptor was isolated from a human donor with alopecia areata. CDR3 nucleotide sequence: TGTGCCAGCAGCTGGGGTCGGGTAGGGGATGGCTACACCTTC. Translating gives CASSWGRVGDGYTF.